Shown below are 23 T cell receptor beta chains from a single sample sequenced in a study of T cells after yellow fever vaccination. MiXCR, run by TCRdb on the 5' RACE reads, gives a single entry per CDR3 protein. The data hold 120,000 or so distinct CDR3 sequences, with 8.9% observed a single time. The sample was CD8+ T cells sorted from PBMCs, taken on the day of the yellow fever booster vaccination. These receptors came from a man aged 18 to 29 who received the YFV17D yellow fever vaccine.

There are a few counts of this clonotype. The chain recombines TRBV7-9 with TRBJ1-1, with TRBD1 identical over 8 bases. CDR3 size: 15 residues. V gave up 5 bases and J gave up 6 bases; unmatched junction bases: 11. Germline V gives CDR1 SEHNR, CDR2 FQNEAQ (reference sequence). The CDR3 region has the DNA TGTGCCAGCAGCCTACCACAGGGGGTATTCTCTGAAGCTTTCTTT. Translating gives CASSLPQGVFSEAFF. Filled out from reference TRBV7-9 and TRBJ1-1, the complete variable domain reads DTGVSQNPRHKITKRGQNVTFRCDPISEHNRLYWYRQTLGQGPEFLTYFQNEAQLEKSRLLSDRFSAERPKGSFSTLEIQRTEQGDSAMYLCASSLPQGVFSEAFFGQGTRLTVV.

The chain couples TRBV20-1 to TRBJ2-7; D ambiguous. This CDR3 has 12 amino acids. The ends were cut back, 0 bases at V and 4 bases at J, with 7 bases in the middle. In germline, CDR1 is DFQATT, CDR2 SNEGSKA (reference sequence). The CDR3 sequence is CSARDSGYEQYV. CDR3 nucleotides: TGCAGTGCTAGAGATAGTGGGTACGAGCAGTACGTC.

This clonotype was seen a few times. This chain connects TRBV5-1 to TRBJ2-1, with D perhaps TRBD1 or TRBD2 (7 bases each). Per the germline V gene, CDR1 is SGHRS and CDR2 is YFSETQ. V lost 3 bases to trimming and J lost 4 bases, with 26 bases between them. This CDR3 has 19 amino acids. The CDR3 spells CASSWNQGRQGGLYNEQFF. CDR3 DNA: TGCGCCAGCAGCTGGAATCAAGGAAGACAGGGAGGGTTGTACAATGAGCAGTTCTTC.

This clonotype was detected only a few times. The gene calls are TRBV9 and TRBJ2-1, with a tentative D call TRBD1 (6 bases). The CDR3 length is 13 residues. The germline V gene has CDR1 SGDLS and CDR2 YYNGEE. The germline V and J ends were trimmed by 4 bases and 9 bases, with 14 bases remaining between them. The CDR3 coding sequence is TGTGCCAGCAGCCCGTGGGGGCGCAGTGAGCAGTTCTTC. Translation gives CASSPWGRSEQFF.

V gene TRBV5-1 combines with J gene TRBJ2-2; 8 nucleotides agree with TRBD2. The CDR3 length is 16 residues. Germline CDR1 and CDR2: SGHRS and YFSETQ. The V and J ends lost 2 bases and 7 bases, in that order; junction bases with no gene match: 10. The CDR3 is CASSFSGDGGIGELFF. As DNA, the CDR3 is TGCGCCAGCAGCTTTAGCGGGGACGGGGGCATCGGGGAGCTGTTTTTT.

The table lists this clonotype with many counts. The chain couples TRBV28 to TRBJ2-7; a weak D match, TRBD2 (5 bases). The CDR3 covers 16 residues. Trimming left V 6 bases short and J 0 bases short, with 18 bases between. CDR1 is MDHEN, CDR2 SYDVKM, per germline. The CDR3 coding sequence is TGTGCCAGCAGCCCCGGGGAAGGGTCCCACTCCTACGAGCAGTACGTC. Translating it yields CASSPGEGSHSYEQYV.

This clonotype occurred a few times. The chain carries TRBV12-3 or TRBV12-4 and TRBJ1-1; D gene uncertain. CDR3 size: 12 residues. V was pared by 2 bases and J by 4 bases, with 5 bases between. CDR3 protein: CASSLFFTEAFF. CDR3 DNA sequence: TGTGCCAGCAGTTTATTTTTCACTGAAGCTTTCTTT.

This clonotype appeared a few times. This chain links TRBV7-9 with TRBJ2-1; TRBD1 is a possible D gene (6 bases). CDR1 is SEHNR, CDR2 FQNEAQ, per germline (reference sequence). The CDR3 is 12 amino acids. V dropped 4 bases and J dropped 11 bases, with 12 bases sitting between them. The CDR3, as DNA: TGTGCCAGCAGCTGGGACACGCACAAGCAGTTCTTC. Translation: CASSWDTHKQFF.

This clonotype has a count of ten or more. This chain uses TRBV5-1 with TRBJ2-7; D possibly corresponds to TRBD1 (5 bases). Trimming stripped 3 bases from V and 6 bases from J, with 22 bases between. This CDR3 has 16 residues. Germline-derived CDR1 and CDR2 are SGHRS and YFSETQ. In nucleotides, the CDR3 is TGCGCCAGCAGCTGGGATGGTAGGGGTGGAATCGGCGAGCAGTACTTC. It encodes CASSWDGRGGIGEQYF.

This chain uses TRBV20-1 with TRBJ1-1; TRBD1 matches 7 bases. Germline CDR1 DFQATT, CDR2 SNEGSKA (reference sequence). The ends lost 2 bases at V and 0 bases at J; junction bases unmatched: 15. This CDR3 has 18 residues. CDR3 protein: CSARTSKGARWVNTEAFF. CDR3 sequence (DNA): TGCAGTGCTAGAACCTCGAAGGGGGCGCGGTGGGTGAACACTGAAGCTTTCTTT.

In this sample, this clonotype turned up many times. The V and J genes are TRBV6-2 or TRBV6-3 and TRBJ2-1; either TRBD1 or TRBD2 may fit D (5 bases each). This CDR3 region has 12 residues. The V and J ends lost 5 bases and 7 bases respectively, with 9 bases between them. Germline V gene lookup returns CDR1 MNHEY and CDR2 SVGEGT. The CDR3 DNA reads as TGTGCCAGCAGTCTGGGGGTGAATGAGCAGTTCTTC. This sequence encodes CASSLGVNEQFF.

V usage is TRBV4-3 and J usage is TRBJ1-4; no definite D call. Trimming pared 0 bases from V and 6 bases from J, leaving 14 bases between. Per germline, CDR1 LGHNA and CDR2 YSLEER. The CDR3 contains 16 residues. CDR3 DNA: TGCGCCAGCAGCCAAGATGGGAATAAGGTGGATGAAAAACTGTTTTTT. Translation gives CASSQDGNKVDEKLFF.

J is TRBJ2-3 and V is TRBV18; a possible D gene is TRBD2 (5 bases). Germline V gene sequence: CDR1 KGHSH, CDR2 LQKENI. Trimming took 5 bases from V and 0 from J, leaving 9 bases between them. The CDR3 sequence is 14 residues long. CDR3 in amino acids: CASSGERSTDTQYF. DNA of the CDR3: TGTGCCAGCTCAGGCGAGCGGAGCACAGATACGCAGTATTTT. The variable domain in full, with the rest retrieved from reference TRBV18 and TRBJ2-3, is NAGVMQNPRHLVRRRGQEARLRCSPMKGHSHVYWYRQLPEEGLKFMVYLQKENIIDESGMPKERFSAEFPKEGPSILRIQQVVRGDSAAYFCASSGERSTDTQYFGPGTRLTVL.

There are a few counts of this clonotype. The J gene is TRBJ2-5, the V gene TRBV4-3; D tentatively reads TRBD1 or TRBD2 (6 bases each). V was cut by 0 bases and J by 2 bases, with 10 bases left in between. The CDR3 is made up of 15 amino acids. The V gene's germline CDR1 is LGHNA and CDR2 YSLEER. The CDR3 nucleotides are TGCGCCAGCAGCCAAGATAGGGGGAGGCAAGAGACCCAGTACTTC. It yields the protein CASSQDRGRQETQYF.

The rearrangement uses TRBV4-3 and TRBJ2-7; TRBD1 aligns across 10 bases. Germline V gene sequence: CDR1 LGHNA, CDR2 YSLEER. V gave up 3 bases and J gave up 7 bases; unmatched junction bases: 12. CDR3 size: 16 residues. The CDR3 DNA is TGCGCCAGCAGCCATCATGGGACAGGGGATTCGGGGGAGCAGTACTTC. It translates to CASSHHGTGDSGEQYF.

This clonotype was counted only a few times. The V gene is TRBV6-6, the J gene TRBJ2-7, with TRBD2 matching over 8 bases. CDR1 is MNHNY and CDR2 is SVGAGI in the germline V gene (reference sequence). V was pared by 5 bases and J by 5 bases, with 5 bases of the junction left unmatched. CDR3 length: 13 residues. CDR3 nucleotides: TGTGCCAGCAGTCCGGGGGGGCCCAACGAGCAGTACGTC. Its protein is CASSPGGPNEQYV.

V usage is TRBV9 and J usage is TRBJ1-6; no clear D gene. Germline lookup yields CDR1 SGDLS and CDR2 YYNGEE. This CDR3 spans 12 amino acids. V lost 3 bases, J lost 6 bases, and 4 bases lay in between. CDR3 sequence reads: CASSGSNSPLHF. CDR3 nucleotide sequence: TGTGCCAGCAGCGGGTCTAATTCACCCCTCCACTTT.

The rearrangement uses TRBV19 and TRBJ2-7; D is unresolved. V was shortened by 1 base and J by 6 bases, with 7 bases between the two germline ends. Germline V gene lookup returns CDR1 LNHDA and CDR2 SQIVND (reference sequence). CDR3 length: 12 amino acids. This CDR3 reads CASSIVGSEQYF. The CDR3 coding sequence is TGTGCCAGTAGTATAGTGGGCAGCGAGCAGTACTTC. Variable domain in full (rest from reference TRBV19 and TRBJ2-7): DGGITQSPKYLFRKEGQNVTLSCEQNLNHDAMYWYRQDPGQGLRLIYYSQIVNDFQKGDIAEGYSVSREKKESFPLTVTSAQKNPTAFYLCASSIVGSEQYFGPGTRLTVT.

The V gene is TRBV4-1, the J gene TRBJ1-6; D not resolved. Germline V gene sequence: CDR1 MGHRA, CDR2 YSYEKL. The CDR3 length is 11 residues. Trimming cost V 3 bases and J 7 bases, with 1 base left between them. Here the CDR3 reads CASSHNSPLHF. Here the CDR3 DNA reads TGCGCCAGCAGCCACAATTCACCCCTCCACTTT.

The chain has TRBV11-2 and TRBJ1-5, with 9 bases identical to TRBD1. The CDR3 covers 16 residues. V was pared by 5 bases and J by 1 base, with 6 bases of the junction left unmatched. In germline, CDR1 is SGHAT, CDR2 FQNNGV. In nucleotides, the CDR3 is TGTGCCAGCAGCCAGACAGGGGGTAGGAGCAATCAGCCCCAGCATTTT. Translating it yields CASSQTGGRSNQPQHF.

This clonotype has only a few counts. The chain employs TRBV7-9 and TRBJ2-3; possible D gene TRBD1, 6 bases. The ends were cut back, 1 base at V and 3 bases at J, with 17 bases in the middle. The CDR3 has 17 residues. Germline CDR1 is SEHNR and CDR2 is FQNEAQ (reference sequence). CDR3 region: CASSLVGPGVVTDTQYF. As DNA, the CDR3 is TGTGCCAGCAGCTTAGTGGGACCAGGGGTGGTGACAGATACGCAGTATTTT. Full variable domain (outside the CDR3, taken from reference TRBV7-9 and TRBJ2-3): DTGVSQNPRHKITKRGQNVTFRCDPISEHNRLYWYRQTLGQGPEFLTYFQNEAQLEKSRLLSDRFSAERPKGSFSTLEIQRTEQGDSAMYLCASSLVGPGVVTDTQYFGPGTRLTVL.

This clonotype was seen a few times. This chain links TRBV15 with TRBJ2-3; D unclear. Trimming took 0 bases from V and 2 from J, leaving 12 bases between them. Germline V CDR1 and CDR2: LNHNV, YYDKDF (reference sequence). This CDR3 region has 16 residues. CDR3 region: CATSREVPPTTDTQYF. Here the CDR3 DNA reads TGTGCCACCAGCAGAGAGGTGCCTCCAACCACAGATACGCAGTATTTT.

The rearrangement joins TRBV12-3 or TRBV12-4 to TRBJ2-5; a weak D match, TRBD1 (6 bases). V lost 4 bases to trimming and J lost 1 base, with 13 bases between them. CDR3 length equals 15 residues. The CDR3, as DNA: TGTGCCAGCAGTTGGACCGGACAGACCCAAGAGACCCAGTACTTC. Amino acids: CASSWTGQTQETQYF.